A selection of T cell receptor beta chains follows, all from one sample in a study of vaccination and CD4 T cells after COVID-19. TCRdb ran MiXCR on the PCR reads and lists one entry per CDR3 protein. The sample shows approximately 10,000 distinct CDR3 sequences, roughly 56% of them seen only once. Their recognized antigens are unknown. The sample taken for sequencing was CD4+ T cells from blood, cultured in vitro. All receptors come from a human donor who had recovered from COVID-19. CDR3s leave out the opening cysteine and the closing phenylalanine or tryptophan. Fields, in order: V gene, clone size, CDR3 protein. Size values are once, few and many counts, or a class for expanded clones, and some rows have none.

v_call: TRBV28; clone_size: NA; cdr3_aa: ASSRQGNSPLH
v_call: TRBV2; clone_size: NA; cdr3_aa: ASNRGEGYEQY
v_call: TRBV7-3; clone_size: few; cdr3_aa: ASSSSPGTSGELF
v_call: TRBV6-5; clone_size: NA; cdr3_aa: ASSTRTSGTDTQY
v_call: TRBV6-1; clone_size: NA; cdr3_aa: ASSRATSWVKTGELF
v_call: TRBV6-5; clone_size: few; cdr3_aa: ASSYSSGLAGGSYEQY
v_call: TRBV28; clone_size: NA; cdr3_aa: ASRNHYRGPESYGYT
v_call: TRBV20-1; clone_size: few; cdr3_aa: SAVPRDWPYEQY
v_call: TRBV6-1; clone_size: NA; cdr3_aa: ASSRGRGGGAYEQY
v_call: TRBV2; clone_size: NA; cdr3_aa: ASQFGTYEQY
v_call: TRBV9; clone_size: NA; cdr3_aa: ASPGDEQY
v_call: TRBV7-2; clone_size: NA; cdr3_aa: ASSSGPGQGVSNSPLH
v_call: TRBV2; clone_size: NA; cdr3_aa: ASNMREITGELF
v_call: TRBV20-1; clone_size: NA; cdr3_aa: SVADRTDEQF
v_call: TRBV20-1; clone_size: few; cdr3_aa: SARDGRVTYNEQF
v_call: TRBV5-4; clone_size: NA; cdr3_aa: ASSGVWEETQY
v_call: TRBV2; clone_size: NA; cdr3_aa: ASSSNGYQETQY
v_call: TRBV9; clone_size: once; cdr3_aa: ASSVSGTGSFDEQF
v_call: TRBV10-3; clone_size: few; cdr3_aa: AISESRMNQPQH
v_call: TRBV20-1; clone_size: NA; cdr3_aa: SAGGGFTGELF
v_call: TRBV25-1; clone_size: few; cdr3_aa: ASSDWDRGAVETQY
v_call: TRBV7-7; clone_size: few; cdr3_aa: ASSPGHPWRGGSNQPQH
v_call: TRBV6-2/TRBV6-3; clone_size: few; cdr3_aa: ASSSWTGGSDEQY
v_call: TRBV7-9; clone_size: NA; cdr3_aa: ASSSPDWLISSTDTQY
v_call: TRBV28; clone_size: NA; cdr3_aa: ASSPTRYQETQY
v_call: TRBV27; clone_size: few; cdr3_aa: ASSPTGPNQPQH
v_call: TRBV28; clone_size: NA; cdr3_aa: ASRENTGELF
v_call: TRBV28; clone_size: NA; cdr3_aa: ASKPGTRVINEQY
v_call: TRBV20-1; clone_size: NA; cdr3_aa: SASSTSGRRHEQF
v_call: TRBV20-1; clone_size: few; cdr3_aa: SASGNPSNQPQH
v_call: TRBV5-1; clone_size: NA; cdr3_aa: ASSLTGGNYGYT
v_call: TRBV7-9; clone_size: NA; cdr3_aa: ASSSSAGAREQY
v_call: TRBV12-3/TRBV12-4; clone_size: NA; cdr3_aa: ASSLGGSNQPQH
v_call: TRBV7-7; clone_size: NA; cdr3_aa: ASSPDRVGDTQY
v_call: TRBV7-2; clone_size: NA; cdr3_aa: ASSFTGQGIGQPQH
v_call: TRBV6-2/TRBV6-3; clone_size: NA; cdr3_aa: ASSRTGGRADTQY
v_call: TRBV20-1; clone_size: NA; cdr3_aa: SALGLAGLKNIQY
v_call: TRBV20-1; clone_size: NA; cdr3_aa: SARGLAYNEQF
v_call: TRBV28; clone_size: NA; cdr3_aa: ASSGRGYGYT
v_call: TRBV20-1; clone_size: NA; cdr3_aa: SARDSNTEAF
v_call: TRBV2; clone_size: few; cdr3_aa: ASSPTGSDQPQH
v_call: TRBV10-3; clone_size: NA; cdr3_aa: AISESMSIRPLH
v_call: TRBV20-1; clone_size: NA; cdr3_aa: SARDTVRGAWNYGYT
v_call: TRBV2; clone_size: NA; cdr3_aa: ASSTLDSYQPQH
v_call: TRBV7-6; clone_size: NA; cdr3_aa: ASSLEAGTDTQY
v_call: TRBV20-1; clone_size: few; cdr3_aa: SARPGHLQETQY